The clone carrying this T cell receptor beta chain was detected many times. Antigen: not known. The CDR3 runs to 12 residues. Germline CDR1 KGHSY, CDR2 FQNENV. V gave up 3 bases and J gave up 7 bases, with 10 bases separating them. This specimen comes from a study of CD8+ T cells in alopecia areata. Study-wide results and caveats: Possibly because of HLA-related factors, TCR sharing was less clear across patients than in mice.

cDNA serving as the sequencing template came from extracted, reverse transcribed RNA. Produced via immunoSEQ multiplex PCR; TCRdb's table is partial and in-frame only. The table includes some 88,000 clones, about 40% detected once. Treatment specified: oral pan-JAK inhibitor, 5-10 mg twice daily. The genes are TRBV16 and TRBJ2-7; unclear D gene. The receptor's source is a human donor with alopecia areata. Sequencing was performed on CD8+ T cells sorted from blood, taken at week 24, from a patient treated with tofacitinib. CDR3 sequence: CASSQGSLEQYF. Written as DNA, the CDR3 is TGTGCCAGCAGCCAGGGAAGCCTAGAGCAGTACTTC.